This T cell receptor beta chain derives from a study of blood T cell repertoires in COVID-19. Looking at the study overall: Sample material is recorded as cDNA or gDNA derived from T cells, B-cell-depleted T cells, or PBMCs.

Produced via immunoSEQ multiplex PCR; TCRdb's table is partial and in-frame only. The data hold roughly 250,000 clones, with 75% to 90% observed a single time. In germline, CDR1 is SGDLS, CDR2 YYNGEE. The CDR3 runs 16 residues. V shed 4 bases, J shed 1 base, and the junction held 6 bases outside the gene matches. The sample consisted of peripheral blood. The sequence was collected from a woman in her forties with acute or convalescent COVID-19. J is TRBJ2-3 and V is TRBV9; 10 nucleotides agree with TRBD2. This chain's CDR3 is CASSLRAGGGTDTQYF. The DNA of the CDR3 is TGTGCCAGCAGCCTACGAGCGGGGGGGGGCACAGATACGCAGTATTTT.